The rows below give T cell receptor beta chains drawn from one sample of a study of blood T cells in healthy people across ages. TCRdb independently ran MiXCR on the 5' RACE reads; one entry per CDR3 protein. The data contain roughly 700,000 distinct CDR3 sequences, roughly 25% of them singletons. This sample also belongs to another study, concerning T cells of mothers and their children.

The sample consisted of blood. These receptors all come from a boy between 5 and 17 years old in good health. Each CDR3 is given with its conserved first and last residue. A D gene is named only where the DNA matches it firmly. Size is stated for part of the rows, as once, few or many counts, or as a class when the clone is expanded.

j_call | v_call | clone_size | d_call | cdr3_nt | cdr3_aa
TRBJ2-5 | TRBV7-2 | few | NA | TGTGCCAGCAGCTTAGGGACACAGGCGGCACAAGAGACCCAGTACTTC | CASSLGTQAAQETQYF
TRBJ1-1 | TRBV25-1 | NA | NA | TGTGCCAGCAGCGAGTTTACAGGATCAGCTTTCTTT | CASSEFTGSAFF
TRBJ2-7 | TRBV15 | NA | NA | TGTGCCACCGGCAGATCAGGGACGAGCTCCTACGAGCAGTACTTC | CATGRSGTSSYEQYF
TRBJ2-7 | TRBV7-9 | NA | TRBD1 | TGTGCCAGCAGCTTAATCGACAGGGCCTACGAGCAGTACTTC | CASSLIDRAYEQYF
TRBJ2-5 | TRBV4-3 | NA | TRBD2 | TGCGCCAGCAGCCAAGGGACTAGACCACAAGAGACCCAGTACTTC | CASSQGTRPQETQYF
TRBJ2-5 | TRBV10-3 | NA | TRBD1 | TGTGCCATCAGTGCCGGACAGGGAGAGGGACGGACCCAGTACTTC | CAISAGQGEGRTQYF
TRBJ2-1 | TRBV20-1 | NA | NA | TGCAGTGCTCCAGGGGTTAATGAGCAGTTCTTC | CSAPGVNEQFF
TRBJ2-1 | TRBV6-2/TRBV6-3 | NA | NA | TGTGCCAGCAGTTACCCCTCGGACTATGGGCAGTTCTTC | CASSYPSDYGQFF
TRBJ2-3 | TRBV7-2 | NA | TRBD2 | TGTGCCAGCAGCTTGGGACTAGAGGGGGGCACAGATACGCAGTATTTT | CASSLGLEGGTDTQYF
TRBJ2-7 | TRBV6-5 | NA | NA | TGTGCCAGCAGTCACCTCGGACACTACTACGAGCAGTACTTC | CASSHLGHYYEQYF
TRBJ2-1 | TRBV4-2 | many | NA | TGTGCCAGCAGCCAAGATTTCATTAATGAGCAGTTCTTC | CASSQDFINEQFF
TRBJ2-7 | TRBV12-3/TRBV12-4 | many | TRBD2 | TGTGCCAGCAGGCTAGCGGGGTCCTACGAGCAGTACTTC | CASRLAGSYEQYF
TRBJ1-4 | TRBV4-3 | few | TRBD1 | TGCGCCAGCAGCCAAGATTCGGCGCAGACAGGGGCCAAACTGTTTTTT | CASSQDSAQTGAKLFF
TRBJ2-1 | TRBV29-1 | many | NA | TGCAGCGTTGAACAGCAGGGTGAGCAGTTCTTC | CSVEQQGEQFF
TRBJ2-7 | TRBV10-1 | NA | NA | TGCGCCAGCAGTGAAGCCGGCGAGGGGGGCGAGCAGTACTTC | CASSEAGEGGEQYF
TRBJ2-3 | TRBV6-5 | few | NA | TGTGCCAGCAGTTACTCGAAAAGCACAGATACGCAGTATTTT | CASSYSKSTDTQYF
TRBJ1-1 | TRBV5-1 | few | NA | TGCGCCAGCAGCTTGGCCGGCGGGGTTGGGACTGAAGCTTTCTTT | CASSLAGGVGTEAFF
TRBJ2-7 | TRBV3-1 | NA | NA | TGTGCCAGCAGCCAAAGGGCCACTTTTGTCTCCGAGCAGTACTTC | CASSQRATFVSEQYF
TRBJ2-5 | TRBV10-3 | NA | NA | TGTGCCATCGCAGGACCCTCCCCAGAGACCCAGTACTTC | CAIAGPSPETQYF
TRBJ2-5 | TRBV25-1 | NA | NA | TGTGCCAGCAGTGAATTAAATTGGGAGACCCAGTACTTC | CASSELNWETQYF
TRBJ2-1 | TRBV4-2 | few | NA | TGTGCCAGCAGCCAAGAGACCCCAGGGGCCAATGAGCAGTTCTTC | CASSQETPGANEQFF
TRBJ2-1 | TRBV4-3 | few | NA | TGCGCCAGCAGCCAAGAAGGAGGGATGTACAATGAGCAGTTCTTC | CASSQEGGMYNEQFF
TRBJ2-2 | TRBV7-2 | few | NA | TGTGCCAGCAGCCAGCCCACCGGGGAGCTGTTTTTT | CASSQPTGELFF
TRBJ2-7 | TRBV7-9 | NA | NA | TGTGCCAGCAGCTTACTTGGTGACAGCGTGAACGAGCAGTACTTC | CASSLLGDSVNEQYF
TRBJ2-7 | TRBV2 | NA | TRBD2 | TGTGCCAGCAGTGATTGGACTAGCGTCTCCTACGAGCAGTACTTC | CASSDWTSVSYEQYF
TRBJ2-1 | TRBV5-1 | once | NA | TGCGCCAGCAGCTGGGGTTGGGGTGTAAATGAGCAGTTCTTC | CASSWGWGVNEQFF
TRBJ2-1 | TRBV27 | NA | NA | TGTGCCAGCACTAAGGGGGTGGGTCTTTACAATGAGCAGTTCTTC | CASTKGVGLYNEQFF
TRBJ1-2 | TRBV5-1 | NA | NA | TGCGCCAGCAGCTTGGATCCAGGGAGCTATGGCTACACCTTC | CASSLDPGSYGYTF
TRBJ2-7 | TRBV27 | NA | TRBD1 | TGTGCCAGCAGTTTATTTCCTCCCACAGGGGTGGGAGTCTACGAGCAGCACTTC | CASSLFPPTGVGVYEQHF
TRBJ1-1 | TRBV6-2/TRBV6-3 | NA | NA | TGTGCCAGCAGTTATGGGAGCTCGAACACTGAAGCTTTCTTT | CASSYGSSNTEAFF
TRBJ2-7 | TRBV29-1 | NA | NA | TGCAGCGTTTTCGATCGGGTCTCGCCCAACGAGCAGTACTTC | CSVFDRVSPNEQYF
TRBJ1-1 | TRBV28 | few | NA | TGTGCCAGCAAATTACTCACTGAAGCTTTCTTT | CASKLLTEAFF
TRBJ2-7 | TRBV7-6 | many | NA | TGTGCCAGCAGTTTAGGGTCGGGCTACGAGCAGTACTTC | CASSLGSGYEQYF
TRBJ1-4 | TRBV11-2 | NA | TRBD1 | TGTGCCAGCAGCTCTGGACAGGGATATACTAATGAAAAACTGTTTTTT | CASSSGQGYTNEKLFF
TRBJ2-5 | TRBV6-2/TRBV6-3 | NA | TRBD1 | TGTGCCAGCAGTTATCTCGACAGGGGGAGGGGAGAGCAGTACTTC | CASSYLDRGRGEQYF
TRBJ2-1 | TRBV4-2 | NA | NA | TGTGCCAGCAGCCAGGATCCCGGGACTCACAATGAGCAGTTCTTC | CASSQDPGTHNEQFF
TRBJ2-7 | TRBV9 | NA | NA | TGTGCCAGCAGTGTCGCAGGGACAAGTTACGAGCAGTACTTC | CASSVAGTSYEQYF
TRBJ2-1 | TRBV11-2 | few | TRBD2 | TGTGCCAGCAGCGACGGGACTAAGAAATACAATGAGCAGTTCTTC | CASSDGTKKYNEQFF
TRBJ2-1 | TRBV27 | few | TRBD1 | TGTGCCAGCAGTACGACAGGGAGTAATGAGCAGTTCTTC | CASSTTGSNEQFF
TRBJ2-1 | TRBV3-1 | NA | TRBD1 | TGTGCCAGCAGCCTTAGGATGGGACAGGGTCGAAACCCCTACAATGAGCAGTTCTTC | CASSLRMGQGRNPYNEQFF
TRBJ2-1 | TRBV7-3 | NA | NA | TGTGCCAGCGGCTCCGACATAGAGATGTACAATGAGCAGTTCTTC | CASGSDIEMYNEQFF
TRBJ2-3 | TRBV24-1 | few | TRBD2 | TGTGCCACCAGACAGACTAGCGGAGATACGCAGTATTTT | CATRQTSGDTQYF
TRBJ2-3 | TRBV20-1 | NA | NA | TGCAGTGCCACCCTCAACGGAGCAGATACGCAGTATTTT | CSATLNGADTQYF
TRBJ1-3 | TRBV2 | NA | TRBD1 | TGTACCAGCAGTCGGACAGGGGACGCTGGAAACACCATATATTTT | CTSSRTGDAGNTIYF
TRBJ2-3 | TRBV7-6 | few | NA | TGTGCCAGCAGCTTCTTCTCTAAAGATACGCAGTATTTT | CASSFFSKDTQYF
TRBJ2-7 | TRBV28 | NA | NA | TGTGCCAGCAGTTTGAGCGCCTATCCCTACGAGCAGTACTTC | CASSLSAYPYEQYF
TRBJ1-2 | TRBV29-1 | NA | NA | TGCAGCGGGGGGGATACTAGGGGCTACACCTTC | CSGGDTRGYTF
TRBJ1-1 | TRBV4-3 | NA | NA | TGCGCCAGCAGCCAAGTCGGGCAGAAGAACACTGAAGCTTTCTTT | CASSQVGQKNTEAFF
TRBJ2-2 | TRBV5-1 | few | NA | TGCGCCAGCAGCTCCGGACACGGTGTGACCACCGGGGAGCTGTTTTTT | CASSSGHGVTTGELFF
TRBJ2-7 | TRBV20-1 | many | NA | TGCAGCACCGGGCGAGGGTACGAGCAGTACTTC | CSTGRGYEQYF
TRBJ2-1 | TRBV29-1 | few | TRBD2 | TGCAGCGCCCGGACTAGCAATAATAATGAGCAGTTCTTC | CSARTSNNNEQFF
TRBJ2-3 | TRBV4-2 | NA | NA | TGTGCCAGCAGCCAAGACTGGGGTCGCACAGATACGCAGTATTTT | CASSQDWGRTDTQYF
TRBJ2-7 | TRBV10-2 | few | NA | TGCGCCAGCAGTGGGGACCCTAACATATATGCCTACGAGCAGTACTTC | CASSGDPNIYAYEQYF
TRBJ2-1 | TRBV9 | NA | TRBD2 | TGTGCCAGCAGCGTCGGGCGGGAGTATGAGCAGTTCTTC | CASSVGREYEQFF
TRBJ2-3 | TRBV12-3/TRBV12-4 | NA | TRBD1 | TGTGCCAGCAGCCTAGGGGGCAGAGTCGGGACAGATACGCAGTATTTT | CASSLGGRVGTDTQYF